The rows below give T cell receptor beta chains drawn from one sample of a study of shared clonotypes between healthy human individuals. The protocol was immunoSEQ multiplex PCR, while the TCRdb copy is restricted to in-frame clones and leaves out a portion. This table holds some 660,000 clones, around 73% found once. The sequencing sample was made of memory CD4+ T cells sorted from blood. Receptors were obtained from a woman aged 25 to 39 in good health. CDR3s include the opening cysteine and the closing phenylalanine or tryptophan. D genes are given only for firm matches. Some rows have no size entry. The others give once, few or many, or a class for an expanded clone.

cdr3_aa cdr3_nt j_call d_call clone_size v_call
CASRRPGQSSYEQYF TGTGCCAGCCGAAGGCCGGGACAGAGCTCCTACGAGCAGTACTTC TRBJ2-7 TRBD1 NA TRBV27
CASSLGAGNTEAFF TGTGCCAGCAGCTTGGGGGCAGGAAACACTGAAGCTTTCTTT TRBJ1-1 NA NA TRBV5-6
CASSLIAGGGNEQFF TGTGCCAGCAGTCTCATAGCGGGAGGCGGTAATGAGCAGTTCTTC TRBJ2-1 TRBD2 NA TRBV6-1
CASSLEADNTGELFF TGTGCCAGCAGCCTGGAAGCGGACAACACCGGGGAGCTGTTTTTT TRBJ2-2 NA once TRBV4-2
CASSSLWNTEAFF TGTGCCAGTTCTTCACTTTGGAACACTGAAGCTTTCTTT TRBJ1-1 NA NA TRBV6-5
CASSPAGVSYNEQFF TGTGCCAGCAGTCCCGCGGGAGTCTCCTACAATGAGCAGTTCTTC TRBJ2-1 TRBD2 NA TRBV6-5
CASSQSLACGRAYEQYF TGCGCCAGCAGTCAATCACTCGCGTGCGGGAGGGCCTACGAGCAGTACTTC TRBJ2-7 TRBD2 NA TRBV23-1
CASSPAAAVNEQFF TGTGCCAGCAGCCCCGCGGCCGCTGTCAATGAGCAGTTCTTC TRBJ2-1 NA NA TRBV7-7
CASSLNRGTYEQYF TGCGCCAGCAGCCTGAACAGGGGGACCTACGAGCAGTACTTC TRBJ2-7 TRBD1 NA TRBV5-1
CASSPLTSETYEQYF TGTGCCAGCAGTCCATTAACTAGCGAAACCTACGAGCAGTACTTC TRBJ2-7 TRBD2 NA TRBV2
CASSLGTAGNTIYF TGCGCCAGCAGCCTCGGGACGGCTGGAAACACCATATATTTT TRBJ1-3 NA few TRBV5-1
CATSRDPQTYTQYF TGTGCCACCAGCAGAGATCCACAAACTTATACGCAGTATTTT TRBJ2-3 NA NA TRBV15
CATAQGGGDTQYF TGTGCCACCGCCCAGGGGGGGGGAGATACGCAGTATTTT TRBJ2-3 NA NA TRBV19
CAITEPGGGMNGYTF TGTGCCATCACCGAACCCGGTGGGGGCATGAATGGCTACACCTTC TRBJ1-2 NA NA TRBV10-3
CASSLGPGGTYNEQFF TGCGCCAGCAGCTTGGGGCCGGGAGGGACCTACAATGAGCAGTTCTTC TRBJ2-1 TRBD2 NA TRBV5-1
CASRLQGEPYEQYF TGTGCCAGCAGACTACAGGGAGAGCCCTACGAGCAGTACTTC TRBJ2-7 NA NA TRBV28
CASSPRGGVLAKNIQYF TGCGCCAGCAGCCCCCGAGGGGGAGTTCTAGCCAAAAACATTCAGTACTTC TRBJ2-4 NA NA TRBV5-1
CASSRQGFWSYEQYF TGTGCCAGCAGTAGACAGGGTTTTTGGTCCTACGAGCAGTACTTC TRBJ2-7 TRBD1 NA TRBV28
CASSLTSSYNEQFF TGTGCCAGCAGCTTAACGAGCTCCTACAATGAGCAGTTCTTC TRBJ2-1 NA NA TRBV11-2
CASSQETGAPQHF TGCGCCAGCAGCCAAGAAACGGGTGCACCCCAGCATTTT TRBJ1-5 NA few TRBV4-1
CASSVGLENIQYF TGTGCCAGCAGCGTAGGTCTGGAAAACATTCAGTACTTC TRBJ2-4 NA many TRBV9
CASSKDRTQRPQHF TGTGCCAGCAGTAAAGACAGGACACAGAGGCCCCAGCATTTT TRBJ1-5 NA once TRBV27
CASSLRGGGEKLFF TGTGCCAGCAGTTTAAGAGGGGGAGGTGAAAAACTGTTTTTT TRBJ1-4 NA NA TRBV28
CASSLDRGDEKLFF TGCGCCAGCAGCTTAGACAGGGGGGATGAAAAACTGTTTTTT TRBJ1-4 TRBD1 NA TRBV5-1
CASSLGQGVSYEQYF TGTGCCAGCAGCTTAGGACAGGGTGTTTCCTACGAGCAGTACTTC TRBJ2-7 TRBD1 NA TRBV7-2
CASSLRDAGNTEAFF TGTGCCAGCAGTTTGAGAGACGCCGGGAACACTGAAGCTTTCTTT TRBJ1-1 NA few TRBV28
CASSQGASEQYF TGTGCCAGCAGTCAGGGGGCCAGCGAGCAGTACTTC TRBJ2-7 TRBD1 NA TRBV2
CASSLGTSSYEQYF TGCGCCAGCAGCCTAGGGACTAGCTCCTACGAGCAGTACTTC TRBJ2-7 TRBD2 once TRBV5-1
CASSSTSLVNNEQFF TGTGCCAGCAGCTCCACCAGTCTTGTGAACAATGAGCAGTTCTTC TRBJ2-1 NA many TRBV7-2
CASKTSGIGYEQYF TGTGCCAGCAAGACTAGCGGGATTGGTTACGAGCAGTACTTC TRBJ2-7 TRBD2 once TRBV2
CASSLEGRADLETQYF TGCGCCAGCAGCTTGGAAGGGAGGGCCGATCTAGAGACCCAGTACTTC TRBJ2-5 TRBD2 few TRBV5-1
CASSYTGPMVGGANVLTF TGTGCCAGCTCATATACAGGGCCCATGGTTGGTGGGGCCAACGTCCTGACTTTC TRBJ2-6 NA few TRBV18
CASSPGLSSYNEQFF TGTGCCAGCAGCCCAGGACTGAGCTCCTACAATGAGCAGTTCTTC TRBJ2-1 NA NA TRBV5-4
CASSAGTSSGNTIYF TGTGCCAGCAGCGCCGGGACAAGCTCTGGAAACACCATATATTTT TRBJ1-3 NA NA TRBV5-4
CATSRPGTGNWEQYF TGTGCCACCAGCAGACCTGGGACAGGGAATTGGGAGCAGTACTTC TRBJ2-7 TRBD1 NA TRBV15
CASSQDVRGNQPQHF TGTGCCAGCAGCCAAGATGTTCGGGGAAATCAGCCCCAGCATTTT TRBJ1-5 NA NA TRBV4-2